A single sample is the source of the 13 T cell receptor beta chains below, sequenced in a study of cytomegalovirus exposure and HLA in healthy donors. PCR primers comprised 60 Vbeta and 13 Jbeta primers. The data were produced by immunoSEQ multiplex PCR, yet TCRdb's version contains in-frame clones alone and is incomplete. The sample holds roughly 190,000 clones. Sequenced: PBMCs. These receptor sequences come from a woman younger than 30 in good health and CMV-seropositive.

This chain links TRBV18 with TRBJ2-7; TRBD2 matches at 14 bases. Germline trimming cut 3 bases from V and 4 bases from J; bases unmatched to any gene: 2. Per germline, CDR1 KGHSH and CDR2 LQKENI. This CDR3 spans 15 amino acids. The CDR3 reads CASSPGTSGRYEQYF. The CDR3 DNA sequence: TGTGCCAGCTCACCTGGGACTAGCGGGAGATACGAGCAGTACTTC.

This chain links TRBV18 with TRBJ1-2; 12 bases line up with TRBD1. Unmatched junction bases numbered 2, after V lost 2 bases and J lost 10 bases. The CDR3 is 13 residues long. The V gene's germline CDR1 is KGHSH and CDR2 LQKENI. CDR3 bases: TGTGCCAGCTCACCAGGGACAGGGGGCATCTACACCTTC. This gives the protein CASSPGTGGIYTF.

The genes are TRBV5-1 and TRBJ1-1; no clear D gene. This CDR3 has 13 amino acids. Trimming stripped 2 bases from V and 6 bases from J, with 11 bases between. CDR1 is SGHRS and CDR2 is YFSETQ in the germline V gene. CDR3 sequence (DNA): TGCGCCAGCAGCTTCAACGGCCAGGCTGAAGCTTTCTTT. Translated: CASSFNGQAEAFF.

The chain has TRBV9 and TRBJ1-1; D unclear. The CDR3 has 14 residues. V was pared by 0 bases and J by 8 bases, with 14 bases between. In germline, CDR1 is SGDLS, CDR2 YYNGEE. In DNA form, the CDR3 reads TGTGCCAGCAGCGTAGATAACAGCGGCGAGGAAGCTTTCTTT. Its protein product is CASSVDNSGEEAFF.

This CDR3 is CASSRGPQGTGELFF. In nucleotides, the CDR3 is TGCGCCAGCAGCCGCGGGCCCCAGGGGACCGGGGAGCTGTTTTTT. This chain uses TRBV4-1 with TRBJ2-2; a weak D match, TRBD1 (6 bases). Trimming pared 4 bases from V and 5 bases from J, leaving 14 bases between. CDR1 and CDR2 (germline): MGHRA, YSYEKL. The CDR3 extends over 15 amino acids.

The chain is built from TRBV19 and TRBJ1-2; 7 nucleotides match TRBD1. This CDR3 has 16 amino acids. From germline, CDR1 is LNHDA and CDR2 SQIVND (reference sequence). V shed 1 base, J shed 3 bases, and the junction held 8 bases outside the gene matches. CDR3 DNA sequence: TGTGCCAGTAGTATAGCGGAGGGACAGACATACTATGGCTACACCTTC. It encodes CASSIAEGQTYYGYTF.

This sequence joins TRBV19 and TRBJ2-1, with 12 bases fitting TRBD2. Trimming removed 6 bases from V and 8 bases from J; junction bases left unmatched: 8. The CDR3 totals 15 residues. Germline CDR1 LNHDA, CDR2 SQIVND (reference sequence). CDR3 region: CASRSTSGSWDEQFF. DNA for the CDR3: TGTGCCAGTAGGTCGACTAGCGGGAGCTGGGATGAGCAGTTCTTC.

This chain links TRBV19 with TRBJ1-5, with unresolved D. The CDR3 covers 13 residues. Per germline, CDR1 LNHDA and CDR2 SQIVND (reference sequence). The V end was cut by 1 base, the J end by 4 bases, with 5 bases between. CDR3 amino acids: CASSIGGNQPQHF. The CDR3 coding sequence is TGTGCCAGTAGTATAGGAGGGAATCAGCCCCAGCATTTT.

The gene calls are TRBV6-6 and TRBJ1-5; possibly TRBD1 for D (5 bases). Germline V gene data show CDR1 as MNHNY and CDR2 as SVGAGI (reference sequence). V was shortened by 4 bases and J by 6 bases, with 13 bases between the two germline ends. CDR3 length: 14 amino acids. This CDR3 is CASSSPTVGQPQHF. The CDR3 DNA is TGTGCCAGCAGTTCCCCGACAGTAGGTCAGCCCCAGCATTTT.

The chain couples TRBV18 to TRBJ2-1; D might be TRBD1 (5 bases). CDR3 size: 14 residues. Germline CDR1 and CDR2: KGHSH and LQKENI. Trimming removed 1 base from V and 12 bases from J, with 16 bases in between. DNA of the CDR3: TGTGCCAGCTCACCACGCTGGGGCGAGGATGGGCAGTTCTTC. Translated, it gives CASSPRWGEDGQFF.

The V call is TRBV15, the J call TRBJ2-7; possibly TRBD1 for D (5 bases). Trimming removed 0 bases from V and 3 bases from J, with 9 bases in between. Germline CDR1 is LNHNV and CDR2 is YYDKDF (reference sequence). The CDR3 sequence is 14 residues long. The CDR3, as DNA: TGTGCCACCAGCAGAGATCCCGACAGCTACGAGCAGTACTTC. It encodes CATSRDPDSYEQYF. The variable domain in full, completed from reference TRBV15 and TRBJ2-7, reads DAMVIQNPRYQVTQFGKPVTLSCSQTLNHNVMYWYQQKSSQAPKLLFHYYDKDFNNEADTPDNFQSRRPNTSFCFLDIRSPGLGDTAMYLCATSRDPDSYEQYFGPGTRLTVT.

The genes are TRBV19 and TRBJ1-1; possibly TRBD1 for D (5 bases). V was clipped by 3 bases and J by 6 bases, with 17 bases between them. The CDR3 runs to 15 residues. Germline-derived CDR1 and CDR2 are LNHDA and SQIVND (reference sequence). The CDR3 DNA reads TGTGCCAGTAGTATCGGCTCCACGGGGGACGCTGAAGCTTTCTTT. This codes for CASSIGSTGDAEAFF.

This sequence joins TRBV4-1 and TRBJ1-1; maybe TRBD1 (6 bases). CDR3 length equals 14 residues. Trimming shortened V by 2 bases and J by 3 bases, and 10 bases separated the two germline ends. CDR1 and CDR2 (germline): MGHRA, YSYEKL. Here the CDR3 DNA reads TGCGCCAGCAGCCAACTTAAGGGGGACACTGAAGCTTTCTTT. It yields the protein CASSQLKGDTEAFF.